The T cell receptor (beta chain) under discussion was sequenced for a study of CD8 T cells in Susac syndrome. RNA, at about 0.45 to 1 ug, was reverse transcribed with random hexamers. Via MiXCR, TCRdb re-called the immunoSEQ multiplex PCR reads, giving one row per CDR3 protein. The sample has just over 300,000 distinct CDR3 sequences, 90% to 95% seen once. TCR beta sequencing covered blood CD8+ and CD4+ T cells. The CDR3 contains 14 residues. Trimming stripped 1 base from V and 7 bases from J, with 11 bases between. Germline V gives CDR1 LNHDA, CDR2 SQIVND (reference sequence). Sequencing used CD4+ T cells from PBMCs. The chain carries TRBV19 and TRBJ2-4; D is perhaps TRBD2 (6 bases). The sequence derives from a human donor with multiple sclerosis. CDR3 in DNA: TGTGCCAGTAGTATAGGACTAGGTCGGAACATTCAGTACTTC. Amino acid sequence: CASSIGLGRNIQYF.